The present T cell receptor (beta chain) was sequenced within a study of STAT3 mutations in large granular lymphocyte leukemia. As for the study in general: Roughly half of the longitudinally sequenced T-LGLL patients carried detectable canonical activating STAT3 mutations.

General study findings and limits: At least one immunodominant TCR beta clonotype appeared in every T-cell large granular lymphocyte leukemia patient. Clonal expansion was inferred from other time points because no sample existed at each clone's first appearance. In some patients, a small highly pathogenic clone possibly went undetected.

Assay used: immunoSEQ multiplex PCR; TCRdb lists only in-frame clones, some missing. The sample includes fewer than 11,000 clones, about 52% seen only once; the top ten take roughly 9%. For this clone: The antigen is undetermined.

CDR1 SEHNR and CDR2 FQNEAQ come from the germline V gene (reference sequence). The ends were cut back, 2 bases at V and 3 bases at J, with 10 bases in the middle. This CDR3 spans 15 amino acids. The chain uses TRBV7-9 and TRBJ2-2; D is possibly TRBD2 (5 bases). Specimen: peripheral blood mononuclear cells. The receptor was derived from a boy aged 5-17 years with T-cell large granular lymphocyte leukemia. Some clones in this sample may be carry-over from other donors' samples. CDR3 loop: CASSLIGADTGELFF. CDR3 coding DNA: TGTGCCAGCAGCTTAATAGGAGCGGACACCGGGGAGCTGTTTTTT.